This T cell receptor (beta chain) appears in the sequencing data of a study of CD8 T cells in ankylosing spondylitis. Whole-study findings and limits: Disease-linked clones bore a CD8+ phenotype and were relatively rare in peripheral blood. A number of the motif variants had already been described in reactive arthritis synovial fluid and blood. Blood from ankylosing spondylitis patients appeared to carry a characteristic roughly eight-variant TCR beta motif. The authors reported significant enrichment of disease-linked clones in matched ankylosing spondylitis synovial fluid.

CDR3 length equals 13 residues. CDR1 is SGHRS, CDR2 YFSETQ, per germline. V was trimmed by 3 bases and J by 2 bases, leaving 9 bases between them. Using quantitative 5'-RACE with molecular barcodes, the authors made TCR beta libraries. TCRdb reprocessed the 5' RACE reads via MiXCR and lists one record per CDR3 protein. The table has about 330,000 distinct CDR3 sequences, 6.5% to 10% seen once; the top ten hold about 15%. Notes on this clonotype: Its specificity is unknown.

This TCR came from a male donor with ankylosing spondylitis. The source material was blood, either unsorted or a sorted T cell fraction (not recorded which). J is TRBJ2-7 and V is TRBV5-1; TRBD1 is a possible D gene (6 bases). CDR3 protein: CASSSRTAYEQYF. As DNA, the CDR3 is TGCGCCAGCAGCTCACGGACAGCCTACGAGCAGTACTTC. Variable domain in full (rest from reference TRBV5-1 and TRBJ2-7): KAGVTQTPRYLIKTRGQQVTLSCSPISGHRSVSWYQQTPGQGLQFLFEYFSETQRNKGNFPGRFSGRQFSNSRSEMNVSTLELGDSALYLCASSSRTAYEQYFGPGTRLTVT.